The 27 T cell receptor beta chains given below trace back to one sample, sequenced in a study of T-cell reconstitution after alpha-beta-depleted transplantation in children. Unique molecular identifiers tagged the TCRbeta library. Each CDR3 protein is one row after TCRdb ran MiXCR on the PCR reads. The sample lists 400,000 to 550,000 distinct CDR3 sequences; roughly a tenth were seen once. The sample here was PBMCs, taken before TCRalphabeta/CD19-depleted stem cell transplant. These receptors came from a child aged 2-15 years with inherited bone marrow failure, due to receive a stem cell transplant.

The chain recombines TRBV20-1 with TRBJ2-7; D ambiguous. The CDR3 runs to 11 residues. Germline V gene sequence: CDR1 DFQATT, CDR2 SNEGSKA (reference sequence). Trimming stripped 3 bases from V and 6 bases from J, with 9 bases between. CDR3 in DNA: TGCAGTGCTAGGGTAGGCGCCGAGCAGTACTTC. Residues: CSARVGAEQYF.

For the CDR3, the DNA is TGCGCCAGCAGCTTTAGCGGGAGGGCCGACTCAGGGAATGAGCAGTTCTTC. This sequence encodes CASSFSGRADSGNEQFF. V gene TRBV5-1 combines with J gene TRBJ2-1, with 11 nucleotides matching TRBD2. The V and J ends lost 2 bases and 7 bases, in that order; junction bases with no gene match: 11. CDR3 length: 17 amino acids. Germline V CDR1 and CDR2: SGHRS, YFSETQ.

This clonotype was detected many times. The rearrangement joins TRBV7-9 to TRBJ2-7; tentatively, D is TRBD1 (6 bases). V lost 6 bases to trimming and J lost 3 bases, with 9 bases between them. Germline-derived CDR1 and CDR2 are SEHNR and FQNEAQ (reference sequence). The length of the CDR3 is 12 residues. The CDR3 DNA reads as TGTGCCAGCAGTACGGACAGCTACGAGCAGTACTTC. Amino acid sequence: CASSTDSYEQYF.

Concerning this clonotype itself: A read error may account for a junction end that differs from germline. J is TRBJ2-6 and V is TRBV2; weak D call: TRBD2 (5 bases). Germline V gene data show CDR1 as SNHLY and CDR2 as FYNNEI. The CDR3 consists of 19 residues. CDR3 protein: CAISLRGPESYSGANVLTF. In DNA, the CDR3 is TGTGCCATCAGTTTACGAGGGCCAGAAAGCTACTCTGGGGCCAACGTCCTGACTTTC.

There are many counts of this clonotype. The genes are TRBV5-5 and TRBJ1-5; D is uncertain. Germline CDR1 SGHKS, CDR2 YYEKEE (reference sequence). This CDR3 contains 13 residues. V was clipped by 0 bases and J by 7 bases, with 8 bases between them. CDR3 residues: CASSLASGQPQHF. CDR3 DNA: TGTGCCAGCAGCTTGGCCTCAGGCCAGCCCCAGCATTTT.

This clonotype was observed many times. This rearrangement joins TRBV9 to TRBJ1-2, with TRBD1 matching 7 bases. The CDR3 has 16 amino acids. V lost 2 bases and J lost 0; bases outside the gene matches: 7. The germline V gene encodes CDR1 SGDLS and CDR2 YYNGEE. The CDR3 nucleotides read TGTGCCAGCAGCGTTTGGGACAGTACGGCTAACTATGGCTACACCTTC. Its protein product is CASSVWDSTANYGYTF.

This clonotype was seen repeatedly, ten times or more. This chain joins TRBV12-3 or TRBV12-4 and TRBJ2-7, with a weak D call TRBD1 (6 bases). This CDR3 is built from 12 residues. Trimming pared 6 bases from V and 4 bases from J, leaving 10 bases between. CDR3 coding DNA: TGTGCCAGCAGCCCCGGGACATACGAGCAGTACTTC. Translated, it gives CASSPGTYEQYF.

This clonotype turned up a few times. This chain uses TRBV27 with TRBJ1-5; 7 bases are shared with TRBD1. V lost 6 bases to trimming and J lost 5 bases; unmatched junction nucleotides: 4. The germline CDR1 and CDR2 sequences are MNHEY and SMNVEV (reference sequence). This CDR3 is built from 13 residues. As DNA, the CDR3 is TGTGCCAGCAGGTTGACAGGGCATCAGCCCCAGCATTTT. Its protein is CASRLTGHQPQHF.

This clonotype came up many times. The V gene is TRBV5-6, the J gene TRBJ2-1, with D uncertain. This CDR3 region has 14 residues. In germline, CDR1 is SGHDT, CDR2 YYEEEE. The V end was cut by 4 bases, the J end by 1 base, with 9 bases between. Written as DNA, the CDR3 is TGTGCCAGCAGCCGACATCATTCCTACAATGAGCAGTTCTTC. This gives the protein CASSRHHSYNEQFF.

This clonotype was picked up many times. The rearrangement links TRBV4-3 to TRBJ2-7; possibly TRBD2 for D (5 bases). The ends were cut back, 0 bases at V and 2 bases at J, with 11 bases in the middle. The CDR3 totals 15 residues. CDR1 and CDR2 (germline): LGHNA, YSLEER. The CDR3 here is CASSQDRLPTYEQYF. CDR3 sequence (DNA): TGCGCCAGCAGCCAAGACAGACTACCCACCTACGAGCAGTACTTC.

The CDR3 loop is CASPERYNEQFF. CDR3 DNA: TGTGCCAGCCCAGAACGCTACAATGAGCAGTTCTTC. The rearrangement links TRBV7-2 to TRBJ2-1, with D unresolved. Germline loops: CDR1 SGHTA, CDR2 FQGNSA. The CDR3 spans 12 residues. Trimming left V 8 bases short and J 3 bases short, with 8 bases between. The full variable domain, completed using reference TRBV7-2 and TRBJ2-1, is GAGVSQSPSNKVTEKGKDVELRCDPISGHTALYWYRQSLGQGLEFLIYFQGNSAPDKSGLPSDRFSAERTGGSVSTLTIQRTQQEDSAVYLCASPERYNEQFFGPGTRLTVL.

This clonotype came up many times. The chain joins TRBV20-1 to TRBJ1-4; tentatively, D is TRBD1 (6 bases). Deletions cut 2 bases from V and 8 bases from J, with 15 bases between. The germline CDR1 and CDR2 sequences are DFQATT and SNEGSKA (reference sequence). This CDR3 is built from 14 residues. In DNA form, the CDR3 reads TGCAGTGCTAGACCACAGGGTGTCAAGGAAAAACTGTTTTTT. Translation gives CSARPQGVKEKLFF.

This clonotype was observed a handful of times. The rearrangement links TRBV4-2 to TRBJ2-1; TRBD2 matches 15 bases. Germline lookup yields CDR1 LGHNA and CDR2 YNFKEQ. The V and J ends lost 4 bases and 1 base, in that order; junction bases with no gene match: 5. The CDR3 has 18 residues. The CDR3 here is CASSPGLAGGGSYNEQFF. The CDR3 DNA reads TGTGCCAGCAGCCCAGGACTAGCGGGAGGGGGGTCCTACAATGAGCAGTTCTTC.

This clonotype has at least ten counts. The V call is TRBV5-1, the J call TRBJ2-6, with unresolved D. The CDR3 has 14 residues. Germline V gene lookup returns CDR1 SGHRS and CDR2 YFSETQ. V was pared by 5 bases and J by 0 bases, with 6 bases between. CDR3 region: CASSPRSGANVLTF. In nucleotides, the CDR3 is TGCGCCAGCAGTCCCCGCTCTGGGGCCAACGTCCTGACTTTC. The complete variable domain, with remaining parts taken from reference TRBV5-1 and TRBJ2-6, reads KAGVTQTPRYLIKTRGQQVTLSCSPISGHRSVSWYQQTPGQGLQFLFEYFSETQRNKGNFPGRFSGRQFSNSRSEMNVSTLELGDSALYLCASSPRSGANVLTFGAGSRLTVL.

The CDR3 coding sequence is TGTGCCAGCAGCCGAACACGGGACAGGGCGAACACCATATATTTT. It translates to CASSRTRDRANTIYF. The chain carries TRBV4-2 and TRBJ1-3; TRBD1 matches 9 bases. CDR1 is LGHNA, CDR2 YNFKEQ, per germline. Losses at the gene ends were 4 bases for V and 7 bases for J; bases not matched to a gene: 8. The CDR3 totals 15 residues.

As for this clonotype: This clone may be a read error of a much larger clone one base away. CDR3 nucleotides: TGTGCCAGCAGCTCCCAGGACTACAATGAGCAGTTCTTC. Protein product: CASSSQDYNEQFF. V gene TRBV7-2 combines with J gene TRBJ2-1; D is unclear. The CDR3 is made up of 13 amino acids. V shed 4 bases and J shed 3 bases, with 7 bases lying between them. Germline V lookup: CDR1 SGHTA, CDR2 FQGNSA.

Many counts were recorded for this clonotype. V usage is TRBV10-1 and J usage is TRBJ1-3, with D maybe TRBD1 (6 bases). Germline CDR1 WNHNN, CDR2 SYGVQD (reference sequence). Trimming stripped 2 bases from V and 2 bases from J, with 10 bases between. This CDR3 comprises 15 residues. CDR3 protein: CASSETGRTGNTIYF. CDR3 DNA: TGCGCCAGCAGTGAGACAGGGAGAACTGGAAACACCATATATTTT.

The sample holds a few counts of this clonotype. Compared with germline, one end of the junction differs, possibly owing to a read error. The chain uses TRBV5-1 and TRBJ1-1; maybe TRBD1 (6 bases). The germline CDR1 and CDR2 sequences are SGHRS and YFSETQ. The CDR3 runs to 11 residues. Here the CDR3 reads CASIQGSEVFF. The DNA of the CDR3 is TGCGCCAGCATACAGGGCTCTGAAGTTTTCTTT.

There are many counts of this clonotype. J is TRBJ2-1 and V is TRBV5-1, with 8 bases lining up with TRBD2. Germline V gene lookup returns CDR1 SGHRS and CDR2 YFSETQ. V dropped 0 bases and J dropped 7; count of bases not matched to a gene: 3. The CDR3 spans 14 residues. This CDR3 reads CASSLVREGNEQFF. For the CDR3, the DNA is TGCGCCAGCAGCTTGGTTCGGGAGGGGAATGAGCAGTTCTTC.

The rearrangement joins TRBV24-1 to TRBJ2-7; TRBD2 matches at 8 bases. CDR1 and CDR2 from the germline V gene are KGHDR and SFDVKD. The CDR3 sequence is 13 residues long. The junction had 6 bases not matched to a gene; V was cut back by 9 bases and J by 3 bases. CDR3 bases: TGTGCCACCCGGGAGGGTTCGGGCTACGAGCAGTACTTC. Its protein is CATREGSGYEQYF.

This clonotype was recorded many times. This rearrangement joins TRBV4-3 to TRBJ2-1; unclear D gene. The CDR3 contains 14 residues. Germline V lookup: CDR1 LGHNA, CDR2 YSLEER. V was clipped by 0 bases and J by 6 bases, with 9 bases between them. The CDR3, as DNA: TGCGCCAGCAGCCAAGAAGGTAGGAGCAATGAGCAGTTCTTC. It specifies CASSQEGRSNEQFF.

At least ten counts were recorded for this clonotype. V is TRBV20-1 and J is TRBJ2-5; D is undetermined. This CDR3 contains 11 residues. The V end lost 3 bases, the J end lost 2 bases, and 4 bases lay between the germline ends. Looked up from germline, CDR1 is DFQATT and CDR2 is SNEGSKA (reference sequence). The CDR3: CSASVQETQYF. CDR3 sequence (DNA): TGCAGTGCTAGTGTGCAAGAGACCCAGTACTTC.

This clonotype was seen only a few times. The gene calls are TRBV5-1 and TRBJ2-7; 12 nucleotides line up with TRBD2. With V trimmed by 0 bases and J by 6 bases, 4 bases remained unmatched. This CDR3 is 15 amino acids long. Looked up from germline, CDR1 is SGHRS and CDR2 is YFSETQ. This CDR3 reads CASSLVTSGRGEQYF. In DNA, the CDR3 is TGCGCCAGCAGCTTGGTGACTAGCGGGAGAGGCGAGCAGTACTTC.

This clonotype was found many times. This chain joins TRBV24-1 and TRBJ2-7; 9 bases line up with TRBD2. The length of the CDR3 is 16 residues. Per the germline V gene, CDR1 is KGHDR and CDR2 is SFDVKD. After removal of 5 bases from V and 2 bases from J, the junction contained 9 bases not matched to a gene. The CDR3, as DNA: TGTGCCACCAGTGGCAAAATAGCGGGAGCCACCTACGAGCAGTACTTC. It yields the protein CATSGKIAGATYEQYF.

The gene calls are TRBV4-3 and TRBJ1-4; D remains unclear. V was shortened by 0 bases and J by 2 bases, with 16 bases between the two germline ends. The CDR3 loop spans 18 amino acids. Germline values: CDR1 LGHNA, CDR2 YSLEER. The CDR3 coding sequence is TGCGCCAGCAGCCAAGATCCCTCGCGGTCGTACACTAATGAAAAACTGTTTTTT. This gives the protein CASSQDPSRSYTNEKLFF.

As for this clonotype: This sequence may be a read error, since a much larger clone differs from it by one base. The chain is built from TRBV7-9 and TRBJ2-7; D gene uncertain. CDR1 is SEHNR and CDR2 is FQNEAQ in the germline V gene (reference sequence). The CDR3 spans 14 residues. With 4 bases removed from V and 4 bases from J, the gap between germline ends came to 14 bases. This CDR3 is CASSSLTAGYEQYF. CDR3 DNA sequence: TGTGCCAGCAGCTCGCTGACGGCTGGATACGAGCAGTACTTC.

In this sample, this clonotype turned up many times. The chain is built from TRBV2 and TRBJ2-3; D possibly corresponds to TRBD2 (7 bases). Trimming shortened V by 5 bases and J by 0 bases, and 15 bases separated the two germline ends. CDR3 length: 16 residues. The V gene's germline CDR1 is SNHLY and CDR2 FYNNEI. The CDR3 protein is CASSTRGGLSTDTQYF. The CDR3 nucleotides read TGTGCCAGCAGTACAAGGGGGGGTTTGAGCACAGATACGCAGTATTTT.